This T cell receptor (beta chain) was captured in a study of human T cells and chemical hapten exposure. Study results and caveats: Alopecia in all donors means immunity may differ from healthy individuals. Among TCRs, those above 1 in 1000 frequency were unaffected by DPC sensitization.

Points on this clonotype: No antigen is known for it.

From the RACE reads, TCRdb called clonotypes with MiXCR, one entry per CDR3 protein. The sample has fewer than 150,000 distinct CDR3 sequences, roughly 15% seen once. This sample's time point: patch test 1, 2 weeks after DPC sensitization. Sample treatment: therapeutic diphenylcyclopropenone sensitization with weekly scalp DPC. Blood sampling preceded each patch test application. Germline assignment: CDR1 MGHRA and CDR2 YSYEKL. V was pared by 2 bases and J by 6 bases, with 10 bases between. CDR3 size: 14 residues. The input for sequencing was whole blood, taken in connection with sensitization to the hapten diphenylcyclopropenone (DPC). The chain uses TRBV4-1 and TRBJ2-2, with unresolved D. The receptor was isolated from a man aged 18 to 29 with alopecia areata. Some clones in this sample may be carry-over from other donors' samples. Here the CDR3 reads CASSQRLQAGELFF. The CDR3 region has the DNA TGCGCCAGCAGCCAACGCCTCCAGGCCGGGGAGCTGTTTTTT.